The sequence of this T cell receptor (beta chain) was determined in a study of blood T cell repertoires in COVID-19. CDR1 is SEHNR, CDR2 FQNEAQ, per germline (reference sequence). The CDR3 totals 14 residues. V shed 5 bases, J shed 2 bases, and the junction held 2 bases outside the gene matches. During the 2 weeks before they entered the study, exposed participants had met someone with a PCR-confirmed or clinician-diagnosed COVID-19 case. Measured with immunoSEQ multiplex PCR; TCRdb has only the in-frame clones, and not every one. The sample shows some 360,000 clones, roughly 86% of them seen only once.

This TCR came from a woman aged 25 to 39 who had been exposed to COVID-19. This chain connects TRBV7-9 to TRBJ1-2; 10 bases match TRBD1. Sequenced sample: PBMCs or T cells enriched from blood (not recorded which). The CDR3 DNA reads TGTGCCAGCAGCGCGACAGGGGGCAACTATGGCTACACCTTC. Translating gives CASSATGGNYGYTF.